These 28 T cell receptor beta chains were all obtained from the same sample, sequenced in a study of naive and memory T cell subsets. The SP2 primer and nested alpha and beta constant region primers amplified ligated cDNA in four rounds. TCRdb re-analysed the 5' RACE reads in MiXCR, keeping a single row per CDR3 protein. This table holds roughly 60,000 distinct CDR3 sequences, roughly 8.1% found once. An oligonucleotide containing a UMI was ligated to the 3' end of TCR cDNA. These receptors came from a female donor in good health.

This clonotype was observed at least ten times. The V and J genes are TRBV30 and TRBJ1-2; D is undetermined. Germline V gives CDR1 GTSNPN, CDR2 SVGIG (reference sequence). The CDR3 is 12 amino acids. The ends were cut back, 1 base at V and 8 bases at J, with 11 bases in the middle. CDR3 nucleotides: TGTGCCTGGAGTGGAAGGGTCCCAGGCTACACCTTC. This encodes CAWSGRVPGYTF.

The gene calls are TRBV6-1 and TRBJ2-5; no firm D call. The germline V gene has CDR1 MNHNS and CDR2 SASEGT. CDR3 length equals 14 residues. Trimming removed 1 base from V and 2 bases from J, with 8 bases in between. CDR3 coding DNA: TGTGCCAGCAGTGAAGTTTACGGACAAGAGACCCAGTACTTC. This encodes CASSEVYGQETQYF.

There are a few counts of this clonotype. The CDR3 DNA reads TGTGCCAGCAGCCCTGCCCTCGAGCAGTACTTC. Its translation is CASSPALEQYF. J is TRBJ2-7 and V is TRBV7-9, with no clear D. Trimming took off 5 bases at V and 6 bases at J, with 8 bases between the two ends. There are 11 residues in the CDR3. Germline lookup yields CDR1 SEHNR and CDR2 FQNEAQ (reference sequence).

This clonotype came up once. V usage is TRBV12-3 or TRBV12-4 and J usage is TRBJ2-1; 8 nucleotides align to TRBD1. Trimming cost V 4 bases and J 5 bases; bases outside gene matches: 10. This CDR3 has 16 residues. The CDR3 bases are TGTGCCAGCAGTTGGGGGGCCGGACAGGGAAACAATGAGCAGTTCTTC. Residues: CASSWGAGQGNNEQFF.

There are a few counts of this clonotype. The V and J genes are TRBV7-3 and TRBJ2-1; D possibly matches TRBD1 or TRBD2 (7 bases each). Trimming shortened V by 2 bases and J by 2 bases, and 10 bases separated the two germline ends. The CDR3 totals 15 residues. CDR1 and CDR2 (germline): SGHTA, FQGTGA. The CDR3 DNA reads TGTGCCAGCAGCTTATCAGGGGGGGCCTACAATGAGCAGTTCTTC. It encodes CASSLSGGAYNEQFF.

This clonotype was counted between two and nine times. The chain joins TRBV4-1 to TRBJ1-2, with 12 bases lining up with TRBD1. The ends lost 1 base at V and 3 bases at J; junction bases unmatched: 12. The CDR3 covers 19 residues. Per the germline V gene, CDR1 is MGHRA and CDR2 is YSYEKL. The DNA of the CDR3 is TGCGCCAGCAGCCAAGGGATCCGTCGGGGACAGGGGGCTTACTATGGCTACACCTTC. Translated: CASSQGIRRGQGAYYGYTF.

This clonotype was seen at least ten times. This chain connects TRBV20-1 to TRBJ2-5, with 10 bases matching TRBD1. This CDR3 region has 14 residues. The germline gives CDR1 DFQATT, CDR2 SNEGSKA (reference sequence). V dropped 4 bases and J dropped 3; count of bases not matched to a gene: 5. Written as DNA, the CDR3 is TGCAGTGCTACTACGGGACAGGGGAAAGAGACCCAGTACTTC. This encodes CSATTGQGKETQYF.

The sample holds a few counts of this clonotype. V usage is TRBV20-1 and J usage is TRBJ2-7; 10 bases match TRBD2. J lost 5 bases, V lost 5 bases, and 12 bases had no gene match. This CDR3 region has 15 residues. Germline V gives CDR1 DFQATT, CDR2 SNEGSKA (reference sequence). This CDR3 reads CSAVKASGSTDEQYF. Written as DNA, the CDR3 is TGCAGTGCTGTTAAGGCTAGCGGGAGCACGGACGAGCAGTACTTC.

The chain uses TRBV11-1 and TRBJ2-7; no definite D call. The CDR3 contains 13 residues. V was cut by 6 bases and J by 2 bases, with 11 bases left in between. The germline gives CDR1 SGHAT, CDR2 FQDESV (reference sequence). For the CDR3, the DNA is TGTGCCAGCAGATTTGGTGGGACCTACGAGCAGTACTTC. Encoded protein: CASRFGGTYEQYF.

This sequence joins TRBV7-9 and TRBJ2-5; D is possibly TRBD1 (6 bases). The CDR3 totals 15 residues. Germline-derived CDR1 and CDR2 are SEHNR and FQNEAQ (reference sequence). V shed 5 bases and J shed 1 base, with 14 bases lying between them. CDR3 nucleotide sequence: TGTGCCAGCAGCAAAGCCTCGGACAGCCAAGAGACCCAGTACTTC. This gives the protein CASSKASDSQETQYF.

The chain carries TRBV20-1 and TRBJ2-3; 8 nucleotides align to TRBD1. The CDR3 has 14 amino acids. Trimming removed 5 bases from V and 8 bases from J; junction bases left unmatched: 12. The germline V gene has CDR1 DFQATT and CDR2 SNEGSKA (reference sequence). The CDR3 sequence: CSAPPGQAKGTQYF. The CDR3 DNA follows: TGCAGTGCTCCTCCGGGACAGGCCAAAGGTACGCAGTATTTT.

The chain carries TRBV7-3 and TRBJ2-3, with D possibly matching TRBD2 (7 bases). CDR3 length: 18 residues. The V end lost 5 bases, the J end lost 5 bases, and 26 bases lay between the germline ends. Germline V gene data show CDR1 as SGHTA and CDR2 as FQGTGA. CDR3 amino acids: CASSPRGGGGIVRDTQYF. CDR3 bases: TGTGCCAGCAGCCCCCGCGGGGGCGGCGGGATTGTCAGAGATACGCAGTATTTT.

This clonotype showed up many times. The genes are TRBV6-5 and TRBJ1-4; tentatively, D is TRBD1 (6 bases). The CDR3 runs to 17 residues. In germline, CDR1 is MNHEY, CDR2 SVGAGI. Trimming removed 0 bases from V and 13 bases from J, with 24 bases in between. Here the CDR3 reads CASSYSSGTTGFRGLFF. Written as DNA, the CDR3 is TGTGCCAGCAGTTACTCGAGCGGCACGACAGGCTTTAGAGGACTGTTTTTT.

Comments on this clonotype: The germline gene is not matched at one end of the junction; a read error may be the cause. The chain couples TRBV7-7 to TRBJ1-1; 8 bases agree with TRBD1. The germline V gene has CDR1 SSHAT and CDR2 FNYEAQ (reference sequence). CDR3 length: 13 residues. The CDR3 region is CASSPNRGGEAFF. The CDR3 coding sequence is TGTGCTAGCAGCCCGAACAGGGGGGGTGAAGCTTTCTTT.

V usage is TRBV6-1 and J usage is TRBJ1-1; no definite D call. Germline V lookup: CDR1 MNHNS, CDR2 SASEGT. Trimming took off 3 bases at V and 2 bases at J, with 7 bases between the two ends. This CDR3 comprises 13 residues. This CDR3 reads CASSDRFNTEAFF. CDR3 coding DNA: TGTGCCAGCAGTGATAGGTTCAACACTGAAGCTTTCTTT.

This clonotype has a handful of counts. The rearrangement links TRBV9 to TRBJ2-1; the D is unclear. This CDR3 is 15 amino acids long. The germline V and J ends were trimmed by 0 bases and 2 bases, with 9 bases remaining between them. CDR1 SGDLS and CDR2 YYNGEE come from the germline V gene. The CDR3 sequence: CASSVDGSPYNEQFF. Written as DNA, the CDR3 is TGTGCCAGCAGCGTAGACGGGTCCCCCTACAATGAGCAGTTCTTC.

This clonotype was detected only a few times. V usage is TRBV29-1 and J usage is TRBJ1-1, with D possibly TRBD1 on 5 matching bases. The V end was cut by 7 bases, the J end by 6 bases, with 24 bases between. Germline CDR1 is SQVTM and CDR2 is ANQGSEA. The CDR3 is 15 amino acids. The CDR3 coding sequence is TGCAGCGGCACCAAAACAGGAAAAGGAGTCGCTGAAGCTTTCTTT. Translating gives CSGTKTGKGVAEAFF.

This sequence joins TRBV29-1 and TRBJ2-7, with 7 positions matching TRBD2. Germline loops: CDR1 SQVTM, CDR2 ANQGSEA. This CDR3 spans 13 amino acids. V was pared by 7 bases and J by 2 bases, with 8 bases of the junction left unmatched. The CDR3 nucleotides read TGCAGCGCGTCCGGGACTACTACCTACGAGCAGTACTTC. Translation gives CSASGTTTYEQYF.

The V gene is TRBV7-8, the J gene TRBJ1-2; D possibly corresponds to TRBD1 (5 bases). Between the trimmed V and J ends, which lost 5 bases and 7 bases, there was a span of 26 bases. The CDR3 is 17 amino acids. Germline CDR1 is SGHVS and CDR2 is FQNEAQ. This CDR3 reads CASSPRPGSGRRGGYTF. The CDR3 nucleotides are TGTGCCAGCAGCCCCCGCCCCGGCTCAGGGCGGAGGGGTGGCTACACCTTC.

The sample holds a few counts of this clonotype. The DNA for the CDR3 is TGTGCCAGCAACCCGTACAGGGGGATCCACTCCTACGAGCAGTACTTC. Translated: CASNPYRGIHSYEQYF. The chain has TRBV28 and TRBJ2-7; 8 nucleotides align to TRBD1. Germline-derived CDR1 and CDR2 are MDHEN and SYDVKM. V was clipped by 7 bases and J by 0 bases; unmatched bases: 11. The CDR3 has 16 residues.

This clonotype was seen a handful of times. The chain recombines TRBV15 with TRBJ2-1; D might be TRBD2 (6 bases). The CDR3 extends over 14 amino acids. V was trimmed by 4 bases and J by 9 bases, leaving 16 bases between them. Germline V gene lookup returns CDR1 LNHNV and CDR2 YYDKDF (reference sequence). Here the CDR3 DNA reads TGTGCCACCAGCACTAACGGCGGGACGCGTGAGCAGTTCTTC. Translation: CATSTNGGTREQFF.

The chain has TRBV7-2 and TRBJ2-1; 10 bases fit TRBD1. The CDR3 is 15 amino acids. Trimming cost V 1 base and J 7 bases; bases outside gene matches: 4. Germline V gives CDR1 SGHTA, CDR2 FQGNSA. CDR3 nucleotides: TGTGCCAGCAGCTTAGTAGCGGGACAGGGGAATGAGCAGTTCTTC. This sequence encodes CASSLVAGQGNEQFF.

This clonotype has a handful of counts. The chain couples TRBV20-1 to TRBJ2-7; perhaps D is TRBD1 or TRBD2 (5 bases each). With 5 bases removed from V and 3 bases from J, the gap between germline ends came to 11 bases. The V gene's germline CDR1 is DFQATT and CDR2 SNEGSKA (reference sequence). This CDR3 contains 12 residues. The CDR3, as DNA: TGCAGTGCTCCCGGGGCGAACTACGAGCAGTACTTC. It is translated as CSAPGANYEQYF.

This clonotype was seen a few times. The chain recombines TRBV12-3 or TRBV12-4 with TRBJ2-5, with 9 bases identical to TRBD1. CDR3 length: 14 residues. Trimming removed 3 bases from V and 3 bases from J; junction bases left unmatched: 2. Here the CDR3 reads CASSFWDREETQYF. CDR3 nucleotide sequence: TGTGCCAGCAGTTTCTGGGACAGGGAAGAGACCCAGTACTTC.

The chain carries TRBV13 and TRBJ1-1; D possibly corresponds to TRBD1 (5 bases). Germline CDR1 PRHDT, CDR2 FYEKMQ (reference sequence). Deletions cut 6 bases from V and 11 bases from J, with 13 bases between. This CDR3 has 11 residues. The CDR3 nucleotides read TGTGCCAGCAGAGAGGCAGGGAAGGCTTTCTTT. Protein sequence: CASREAGKAFF. Using reference TRBV13 and TRBJ1-1 for the parts outside the CDR3, the full variable domain is AAGVIQSPRHLIKEKRETATLKCYPIPRHDTVYWYQQGPGQDPQFLISFYEKMQSDKGSIPDRFSAQQFSDYHSELNMSSLELGDSALYFCASREAGKAFFGQGTRLTVV.

This clonotype was observed at least ten times. The chain employs TRBV19 and TRBJ2-4; D is possibly TRBD1 (6 bases). Germline V CDR1 and CDR2: LNHDA, SQIVND (reference sequence). V lost 3 bases and J lost 7, with 13 bases in between. The CDR3 is 14 residues long. In nucleotides, the CDR3 is TGTGCCAGTAGTATCCAGACAGGAAGGAACATTCAGTACTTC. It yields the protein CASSIQTGRNIQYF.

This clonotype appeared a few times. The V call is TRBV6-6, the J call TRBJ1-1; 12 positions agree with TRBD1. The germline gives CDR1 MNHNY, CDR2 SVGAGI (reference sequence). This CDR3 spans 15 amino acids. V lost 5 bases to trimming and J lost 7 bases; unmatched junction nucleotides: 8. The CDR3 here is CASSGRDRGPGEAFF. The CDR3 bases are TGTGCCAGCAGTGGGAGGGACAGGGGGCCCGGTGAAGCTTTCTTT.

This clonotype was recorded a few times. The chain uses TRBV19 and TRBJ2-5, with TRBD2 identical over 13 bases. V shed 5 bases and J 1 base; nucleotides not matched to a gene: 4. Germline V CDR1 and CDR2: LNHDA, SQIVND (reference sequence). The CDR3 totals 16 residues. This CDR3 is CASSPRTSGSQETQYF. CDR3 coding DNA: TGTGCCAGTAGTCCTCGGACTAGCGGGAGCCAAGAGACCCAGTACTTC.